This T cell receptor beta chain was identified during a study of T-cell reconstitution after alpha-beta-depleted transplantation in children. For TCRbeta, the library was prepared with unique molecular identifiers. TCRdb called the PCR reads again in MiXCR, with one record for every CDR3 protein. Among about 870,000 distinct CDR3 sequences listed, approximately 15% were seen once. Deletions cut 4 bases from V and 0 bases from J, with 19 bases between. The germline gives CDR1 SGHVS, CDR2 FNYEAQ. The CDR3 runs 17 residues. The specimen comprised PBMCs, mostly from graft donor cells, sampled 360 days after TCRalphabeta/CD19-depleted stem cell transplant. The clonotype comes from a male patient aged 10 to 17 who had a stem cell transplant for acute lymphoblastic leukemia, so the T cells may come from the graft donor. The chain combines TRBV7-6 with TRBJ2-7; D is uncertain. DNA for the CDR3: TGTGCCAGCAGCTCGACACGGGCGTTGACAACCTCCTACGAGCAGTACTTC. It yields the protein CASSSTRALTTSYEQYF.